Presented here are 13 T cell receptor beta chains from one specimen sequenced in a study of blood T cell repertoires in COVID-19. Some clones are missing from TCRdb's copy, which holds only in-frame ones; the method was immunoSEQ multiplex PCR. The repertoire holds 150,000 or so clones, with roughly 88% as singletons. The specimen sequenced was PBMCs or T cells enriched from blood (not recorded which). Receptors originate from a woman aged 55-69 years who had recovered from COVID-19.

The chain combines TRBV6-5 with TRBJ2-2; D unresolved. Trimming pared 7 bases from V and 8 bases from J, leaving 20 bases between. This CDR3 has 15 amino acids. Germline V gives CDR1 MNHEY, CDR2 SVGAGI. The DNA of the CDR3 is TGTGCCAGCAACCACCTCAAGGCTCCGAGGGGGGAGCTGTTTTTT. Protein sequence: CASNHLKAPRGELFF.

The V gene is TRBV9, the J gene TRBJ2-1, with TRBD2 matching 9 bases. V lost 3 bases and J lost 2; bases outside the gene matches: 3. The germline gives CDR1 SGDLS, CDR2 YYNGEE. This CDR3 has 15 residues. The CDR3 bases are TGTGCCAGCAGCGGACTAGCGGTACCCTACAATGAGCAGTTCTTC. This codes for CASSGLAVPYNEQFF.

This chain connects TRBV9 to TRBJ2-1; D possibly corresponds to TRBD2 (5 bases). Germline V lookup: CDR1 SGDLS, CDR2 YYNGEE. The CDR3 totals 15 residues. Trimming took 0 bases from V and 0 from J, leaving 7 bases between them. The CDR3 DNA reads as TGTGCCAGCAGCGTAGGAGGGCCCTCCTACAATGAGCAGTTCTTC. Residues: CASSVGGPSYNEQFF.

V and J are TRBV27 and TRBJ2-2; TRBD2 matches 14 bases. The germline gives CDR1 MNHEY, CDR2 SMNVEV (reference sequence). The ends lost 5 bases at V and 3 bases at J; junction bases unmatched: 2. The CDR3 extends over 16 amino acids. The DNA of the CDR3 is TGTGCCAGCAGTCCGGGACTAGCGGGAGACACCGGGGAGCTGTTTTTT. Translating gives CASSPGLAGDTGELFF.

For the CDR3, the DNA is TGTGCCATCAGTGAGAGAGGAGGACCCACAGATACGCAGTATTTT. It yields the protein CAISERGGPTDTQYF. The J gene is TRBJ2-3, the V gene TRBV10-3, with TRBD2 as a possible D gene (5 bases). Germline-derived CDR1 and CDR2 are ENHRY and SYGVKD. V gave up 2 bases and J gave up 2 bases, with 11 bases separating them. The CDR3 length is 15 residues.

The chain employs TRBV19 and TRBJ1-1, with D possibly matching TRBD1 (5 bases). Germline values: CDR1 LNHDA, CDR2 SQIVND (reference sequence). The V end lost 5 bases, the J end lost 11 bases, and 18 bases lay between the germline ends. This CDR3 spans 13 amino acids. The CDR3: CASSDSRQTWAFF. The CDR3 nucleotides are TGTGCCAGTAGTGATTCCAGACAGACCTGGGCTTTCTTT.

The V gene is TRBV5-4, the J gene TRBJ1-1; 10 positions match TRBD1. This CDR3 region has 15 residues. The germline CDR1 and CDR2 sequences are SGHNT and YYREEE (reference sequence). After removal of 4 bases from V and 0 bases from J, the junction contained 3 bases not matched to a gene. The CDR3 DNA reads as TGTGCCAGCAGCGGACAGGGGGACATGAACACTGAAGCTTTCTTT. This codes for CASSGQGDMNTEAFF.

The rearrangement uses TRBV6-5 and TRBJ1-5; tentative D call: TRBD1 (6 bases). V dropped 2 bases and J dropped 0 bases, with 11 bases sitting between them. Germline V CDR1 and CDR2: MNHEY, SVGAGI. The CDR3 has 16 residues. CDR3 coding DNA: TGTGCCAGCAGTTACGGCGGGGGGCGTAGCAATCAGCCCCAGCATTTT. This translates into CASSYGGGRSNQPQHF.

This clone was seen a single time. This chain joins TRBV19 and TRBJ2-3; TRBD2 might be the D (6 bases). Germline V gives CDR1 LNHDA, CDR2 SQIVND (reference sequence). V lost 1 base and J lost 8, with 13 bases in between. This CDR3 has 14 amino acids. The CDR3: CASSIATGEATQYF. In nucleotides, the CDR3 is TGTGCCAGTAGTATAGCAACGGGAGAAGCTACGCAGTATTTT.

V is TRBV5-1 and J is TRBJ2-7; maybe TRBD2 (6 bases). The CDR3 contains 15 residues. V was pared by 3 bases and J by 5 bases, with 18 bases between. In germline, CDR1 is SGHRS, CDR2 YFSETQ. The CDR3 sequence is CASSSGGSGGHEQYF. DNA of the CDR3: TGCGCCAGCAGCTCTGGGGGGAGCGGCGGCCACGAGCAGTACTTC. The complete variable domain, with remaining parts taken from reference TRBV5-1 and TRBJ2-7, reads KAGVTQTPRYLIKTRGQQVTLSCSPISGHRSVSWYQQTPGQGLQFLFEYFSETQRNKGNFPGRFSGRQFSNSRSEMNVSTLELGDSALYLCASSSGGSGGHEQYFGPGTRLTVT.

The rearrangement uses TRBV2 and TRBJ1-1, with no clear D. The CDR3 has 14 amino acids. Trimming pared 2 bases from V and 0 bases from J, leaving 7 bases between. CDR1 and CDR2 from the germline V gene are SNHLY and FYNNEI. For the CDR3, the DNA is TGTGCCAGCAGTGAATTCGGGGTGAACACTGAAGCTTTCTTT. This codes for CASSEFGVNTEAFF.

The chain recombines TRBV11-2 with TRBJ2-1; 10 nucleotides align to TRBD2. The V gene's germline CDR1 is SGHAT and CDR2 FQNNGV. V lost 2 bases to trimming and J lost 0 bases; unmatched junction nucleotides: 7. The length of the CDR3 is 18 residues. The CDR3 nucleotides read TGTGCCAGCAGCTTACTCTGGACTAGCGGTAGCTCCTACAATGAGCAGTTCTTC. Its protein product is CASSLLWTSGSSYNEQFF.

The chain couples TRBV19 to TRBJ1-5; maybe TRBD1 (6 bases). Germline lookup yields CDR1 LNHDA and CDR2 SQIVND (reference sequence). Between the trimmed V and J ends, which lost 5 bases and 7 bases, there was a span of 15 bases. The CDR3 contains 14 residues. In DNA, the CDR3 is TGTGCCAGTAGTTTACAGGGATGGGGGCAGCCCCAGCATTTT. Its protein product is CASSLQGWGQPQHF.